The 32 T cell receptor beta chains below were found in one sample sequenced in a study of control samples from healthy donors and cancer patients. Assay used: immunoSEQ multiplex PCR; TCRdb lists only in-frame clones, some missing. The profile shows about 180,000 clones, approximately 94% of them singletons. The sample comprised blood. These receptors all stem from a man younger than 40 in good health.

This clone has more than one count but fewer than ten. Written as DNA, the CDR3 is TGTGCCAGCAGCACCCAGGGACAGGGGACGCCTGAAGCTTTCTTT. Its protein product is CASSTQGQGTPEAFF. The rearrangement links TRBV9 to TRBJ1-1; TRBD1 matches at 10 bases. V gave up 4 bases and J gave up 6 bases; unmatched junction bases: 9. CDR1 SGDLS and CDR2 YYNGEE come from the germline V gene. The length of the CDR3 is 15 residues.

V is TRBV4-1 and J is TRBJ1-2; D remains ambiguous. V gave up 0 bases and J gave up 3 bases, with 11 bases separating them. The CDR3 extends over 15 amino acids. Germline CDR1 and CDR2: MGHRA and YSYEKL. CDR3 amino acids: CASSQEGSGYYGYTF. CDR3 nucleotides: TGCGCCAGCAGCCAAGAAGGGTCGGGGTACTATGGCTACACCTTC.

This chain links TRBV14 with TRBJ2-1; D uncertain. Germline-derived CDR1 and CDR2 are SGHDN and FVKESK. V lost 1 base and J 2 bases, leaving 9 bases between the germline ends. This CDR3 region has 15 residues. CDR3 nucleotide sequence: TGTGCCAGCAGCCAAGTAATAGCTGCCTACAATGAGCAGTTCTTC. This codes for CASSQVIAAYNEQFF.

This chain joins TRBV10-3 and TRBJ1-5, with D perhaps TRBD1 (5 bases). Trimming pared 5 bases from V and 6 bases from J, leaving 20 bases between. CDR1 is ENHRY and CDR2 is SYGVKD in the germline V gene. This CDR3 has 16 amino acids. CDR3 loop: CAISSGTREGSQPQHF. The CDR3, as DNA: TGTGCCATCAGTTCCGGGACCCGGGAAGGTAGTCAGCCCCAGCATTTT.

The CDR3 spells CASSPRNEQYF. As DNA, the CDR3 is TGTGCCAGCAGCCCTAGGAACGAGCAGTACTTC. The chain uses TRBV11-2 and TRBJ2-7, with D unresolved. Germline V gives CDR1 SGHAT, CDR2 FQNNGV. V lost 5 bases and J lost 5, with 7 bases in between. CDR3 length: 11 amino acids.

This clone is a singleton in its sample. This chain joins TRBV5-1 and TRBJ1-1, with TRBD1 matching 11 bases. Germline V gene sequence: CDR1 SGHRS, CDR2 YFSETQ. V shed 3 bases, J shed 3 bases, and the junction held 4 bases outside the gene matches. The CDR3 is 15 residues long. The CDR3 reads CASSSGQGAYTEAFF. The CDR3 DNA sequence: TGCGCCAGCAGCTCCGGACAGGGGGCATACACTGAAGCTTTCTTT.

This clone appeared a single time. V and J are TRBV27 and TRBJ1-1; D might be TRBD1 (5 bases). The germline V gene has CDR1 MNHEY and CDR2 SMNVEV (reference sequence). The CDR3 length is 13 residues. The V end lost 3 bases, the J end lost 8 bases, and 13 bases lay between the germline ends. The CDR3 loop reads CASSLTAGVEAFF. The CDR3 nucleotides read TGTGCCAGCAGTTTGACAGCGGGCGTCGAAGCTTTCTTT.

This rearrangement joins TRBV27 to TRBJ2-7, with TRBD2 matching over 11 bases. The CDR3 sequence is 16 residues long. CDR1 and CDR2 from the germline V gene are MNHEY and SMNVEV (reference sequence). V was clipped by 0 bases and J by 6 bases; unmatched bases: 7. The CDR3 sequence: CASSLSLAGGWLEQYF. The CDR3 nucleotides read TGTGCCAGCAGTTTATCCTTAGCGGGGGGGTGGCTCGAGCAGTACTTC.

The chain uses TRBV5-1 and TRBJ2-5, with 10 bases matching TRBD2. J lost 2 bases, V lost 0 bases, and 10 bases had no gene match. Per the germline V gene, CDR1 is SGHRS and CDR2 is YFSETQ. This CDR3 has 18 amino acids. CDR3 nucleotides: TGCGCCAGCAGCTTGGAGGGTGGGACTAGCGTGAAACAAGAGACCCAGTACTTC. This gives the protein CASSLEGGTSVKQETQYF.

The chain is built from TRBV7-2 and TRBJ1-1; TRBD1 is a possible D gene (6 bases). The CDR3 consists of 14 residues. Trimming cost V 5 bases and J 4 bases, with 14 bases left between them. Germline values: CDR1 SGHTA, CDR2 FQGNSA. The CDR3 region has the DNA TGTGCCAGCAGCCCGCGAGGGGGAAGCACTGAAGCTTTCTTT. This encodes CASSPRGGSTEAFF.

The chain joins TRBV6-1 to TRBJ1-2; 9 bases fit TRBD1. J gave up 4 bases and V 3 bases, and 0 bases lay outside the gene matches. The length of the CDR3 is 13 residues. Per the germline V gene, CDR1 is MNHNS and CDR2 is SASEGT. The chain's CDR3 is CASSEGQGYGYTF. DNA for the CDR3: TGTGCCAGCAGTGAGGGACAGGGCTATGGCTACACCTTC.

This chain joins TRBV11-2 and TRBJ2-4, with a weak D call TRBD1 (7 bases). CDR1 and CDR2 from the germline V gene are SGHAT and FQNNGV. Trimming stripped 3 bases from V and 1 base from J, with 13 bases between. The CDR3 runs 16 residues. CDR3 amino acids: CASSLGGQRAKNIQYF. The CDR3 DNA reads as TGTGCCAGCAGCTTGGGGGGACAGAGGGCCAAAAACATTCAGTACTTC.

The chain couples TRBV6-5 to TRBJ1-6, with 11 bases aligning to TRBD1. The length of the CDR3 is 16 residues. Trimming removed 2 bases from V and 9 bases from J; junction bases left unmatched: 6. Germline CDR1 MNHEY, CDR2 SVGAGI. The CDR3, as DNA: TGTGCCAGCAGTTACATGGACAGGGGGCTCACTTCACCCCTCCACTTT. Translating gives CASSYMDRGLTSPLHF.

The count of this clone is one. V usage is TRBV5-1 and J usage is TRBJ1-2; D may be TRBD1 (5 bases). Germline V gene lookup returns CDR1 SGHRS and CDR2 YFSETQ. The CDR3 is 18 residues long. Trimming left V 4 bases short and J 4 bases short, with 26 bases between. CDR3 DNA: TGCGCCAGCAGCCAAGCAGGACATGGCTTTTTATTGGGCTATGGCTACACCTTC. Its translation is CASSQAGHGFLLGYGYTF.

This clone is a singleton in its sample. J is TRBJ1-4 and V is TRBV4-3; 8 bases line up with TRBD1. The length of the CDR3 is 16 residues. V shed 4 bases and J 4 bases; nucleotides not matched to a gene: 8. Germline CDR1 is LGHNA and CDR2 is YSLEER. CDR3: CASSPARDRINEKLFF. The CDR3 DNA follows: TGCGCCAGCAGCCCAGCCCGGGACAGGATTAATGAAAAACTGTTTTTT.

This clone has a single count. The CDR3, as DNA: TGTGCCAGCAGCTTACCTTTTGCAGGGGTTGAAGCTTTCTTT. This codes for CASSLPFAGVEAFF. The gene calls are TRBV7-9 and TRBJ1-1; tentative D call: TRBD1 (6 bases). The CDR3 is 14 residues long. Germline CDR1 reads SEHNR; CDR2 reads FQNEAQ (reference sequence). Trimming removed 2 bases at V and 7 bases at J, with 14 bases between.

V and J are TRBV30 and TRBJ2-1, with 9 positions matching TRBD2. Losses at the gene ends were 0 bases for V and 3 bases for J; bases not matched to a gene: 6. CDR1 and CDR2 from the germline V gene are GTSNPN and SVGIG (reference sequence). This CDR3 has 16 amino acids. This CDR3 is CAWSVIRTSDYNEQFF. CDR3 coding DNA: TGTGCCTGGAGTGTAATCCGGACTAGCGACTACAATGAGCAGTTCTTC.

This chain connects TRBV25-1 to TRBJ1-4; TRBD1 matches 7 bases. CDR3 length: 16 residues. The germline gives CDR1 MGHDK, CDR2 SYGVNS. The trim removed 1 base at V and 11 bases at J, leaving 13 bases unmatched. The CDR3: CASSESIPGTDLKLFF. CDR3 DNA sequence: TGTGCCAGCAGTGAATCGATCCCCGGGACAGATCTGAAACTGTTTTTT.

This rearrangement joins TRBV19 to TRBJ1-6, with D possibly being TRBD1 (5 bases). The CDR3 is 17 residues long. CDR1 is LNHDA, CDR2 SQIVND, per germline (reference sequence). V lost 6 bases, J lost 0 bases, and 15 bases lay in between. DNA for the CDR3: TGTGCCAGTAGACCCCGGGACGGAAGCTCCTATAATTCACCCCTCCACTTT. Its protein is CASRPRDGSSYNSPLHF.

The chain carries TRBV7-9 and TRBJ1-2; D unresolved. CDR1 and CDR2 from the germline V gene are SEHNR and FQNEAQ (reference sequence). V lost 1 base and J 8 bases, leaving 8 bases between the germline ends. The CDR3 contains 12 residues. CDR3 sequence: CASSLVSLGYTF. For the CDR3, the DNA is TGTGCCAGCAGCTTAGTATCTTTGGGCTACACCTTC. The full variable domain, with the rest looked up from reference TRBV7-9 and TRBJ1-2, is DTGVSQNPRHKITKRGQNVTFRCDPISEHNRLYWYRQTLGQGPEFLTYFQNEAQLEKSRLLSDRFSAERPKGSFSTLEIQRTEQGDSAMYLCASSLVSLGYTFGSGTRLTVV.

Written as DNA, the CDR3 is TGTGCCAGCAGCTTAGCGGGGGCAGGGAGGACTGAAGCTTTCTTT. It translates to CASSLAGAGRTEAFF. The genes are TRBV7-2 and TRBJ1-1, with D perhaps TRBD1 (6 bases). Between the trimmed V and J ends, which lost 0 bases and 5 bases, there was a span of 13 bases. Per germline, CDR1 SGHTA and CDR2 FQGNSA. The CDR3 extends over 15 amino acids.

The rearrangement joins TRBV7-2 to TRBJ1-5; possible D gene TRBD1, 5 bases. The CDR3 extends over 14 amino acids. From germline, CDR1 is SGHTA and CDR2 FQGNSA. V lost 5 bases to trimming and J lost 3 bases, with 11 bases between them. CDR3: CASSLDRPNQPQHF. Here the CDR3 DNA reads TGTGCCAGCAGCCTAGACAGACCCAATCAGCCCCAGCATTTT.

V usage is TRBV5-1 and J usage is TRBJ2-2, with 10 bases identical to TRBD2. The V and J ends lost 4 bases and 6 bases, in that order; junction bases with no gene match: 9. Germline lookup yields CDR1 SGHRS and CDR2 YFSETQ. The CDR3 has 16 amino acids. The CDR3 DNA reads TGCGCCAGCAGCCCTCCCAAAGCGGGAGGGTCCGGGGAGCTGTTTTTT. Translated: CASSPPKAGGSGELFF.

The chain combines TRBV5-1 with TRBJ2-3, with D possibly being TRBD1 (5 bases). V was clipped by 0 bases and J by 4 bases, with 12 bases between them. The CDR3 extends over 15 amino acids. The germline CDR1 and CDR2 sequences are SGHRS and YFSETQ. CDR3 amino acids: CASSLVVYRPDTQYF. In DNA, the CDR3 is TGCGCCAGCAGCTTGGTGGTTTACAGGCCAGATACGCAGTATTTT.

The gene calls are TRBV6-4 and TRBJ2-1; 7 bases fit TRBD2. This CDR3 contains 13 residues. The J segment lost 6 bases and the V segment lost 2 bases, leaving 1 base of the junction unmatched. Per germline, CDR1 MRHNA and CDR2 SNTAGT. In nucleotides, the CDR3 is TGTGCCAGCAGTGACAGGACTAGCAATGAGCAGTTCTTC. It translates to CASSDRTSNEQFF.

This clone was seen just once. This sequence joins TRBV7-2 and TRBJ2-1, with D possibly matching TRBD2 (6 bases). The germline V and J ends were trimmed by 4 bases and 0 bases, with 10 bases remaining between them. The CDR3 totals 15 residues. Germline V CDR1 and CDR2: SGHTA, FQGNSA. The CDR3 is CASSWRGSSYNEQFF. CDR3 DNA sequence: TGTGCCAGCAGCTGGAGGGGAAGCTCCTACAATGAGCAGTTCTTC.

This clone was recorded once. The chain carries TRBV15 and TRBJ1-1; D gene unclear. V was clipped by 0 bases and J by 4 bases, with 9 bases between them. Germline CDR1 and CDR2: LNHNV and YYDKDF (reference sequence). The CDR3 extends over 14 amino acids. The CDR3 protein is CATSRDPEGTEAFF. The CDR3 DNA reads as TGTGCCACCAGCAGAGACCCGGAGGGCACTGAAGCTTTCTTT.

The chain recombines TRBV7-3 with TRBJ1-2, with D possibly TRBD1 on 6 matching bases. This CDR3 is built from 14 residues. Germline V gene sequence: CDR1 SGHTA, CDR2 FQGTGA. V lost 0 bases and J lost 8, with 13 bases in between. CDR3 loop: CASSLTGDRTGYTF. CDR3 in DNA: TGTGCCAGCAGCTTAACGGGTGACAGGACGGGCTACACCTTC.

This chain connects TRBV27 to TRBJ1-2; 7 positions match TRBD1. Per the germline V gene, CDR1 is MNHEY and CDR2 is SMNVEV (reference sequence). The CDR3 is 13 residues long. Trimming cost V 1 base and J 7 bases; bases outside gene matches: 3. DNA of the CDR3: TGTGCCAGCAGTTTATTAGGGGGCCCTGGCTACACCTTC. Protein product: CASSLLGGPGYTF.

This sequence joins TRBV18 and TRBJ2-7, with TRBD1 identical over 10 bases. Trimming took 0 bases from V and 1 from J; bases not matched to a gene: 9. The CDR3 is made up of 18 amino acids. CDR1 KGHSH and CDR2 LQKENI come from the germline V gene. The CDR3 loop is CASSPPGTGEPFSYEQYF. CDR3 nucleotides: TGTGCCAGCTCACCACCCGGGACAGGGGAACCCTTTTCCTACGAGCAGTACTTC.

The rearrangement joins TRBV5-1 to TRBJ2-7; TRBD2 matches 14 bases. From germline, CDR1 is SGHRS and CDR2 YFSETQ. The CDR3 has 17 amino acids. J was trimmed by 7 bases and V by 0 bases; bases with no gene match: 9. The chain's CDR3 is CASSLVPGLAGAGEQYF. DNA of the CDR3: TGCGCCAGCAGCTTGGTCCCGGGACTAGCGGGAGCGGGAGAGCAGTACTTC.

CDR3 amino acids: CASSPGQGSNEKLFF. The CDR3, as DNA: TGTGCCAGCAGCCCTGGACAGGGGTCTAATGAAAAACTGTTTTTT. This chain uses TRBV5-4 with TRBJ1-4, with TRBD1 matching 9 bases. The J segment lost 3 bases and the V segment lost 4 bases, leaving 4 bases of the junction unmatched. This CDR3 spans 15 amino acids. Germline V CDR1 and CDR2: SGHNT, YYREEE (reference sequence).